Described below is a single T cell receptor beta chain sequence and its context. Its antigen is not known. This CDR3 comprises 13 residues. Deletions cut 7 bases from V and 6 bases from J, with 13 bases between. Germline V gene sequence: CDR1 SGHRS, CDR2 YFSETQ. This specimen comes from a study of cytomegalovirus exposure and HLA in healthy donors. As for the study in general: Most donors, around 81% of a few hundred genotyped, fell in the Caucasian-associated ancestry cluster. Findings of the study overall: Analyses of presence and absence presupposed an approximately uniform sequencing depth across donors. In vitro, three CMV-associated chains proved specific for CMV antigens.

Use of 60 Vbeta and 13 Jbeta primers characterized the PCR. The repertoire was sequenced with immunoSEQ multiplex PCR; TCRdb's copy has only in-frame clones and lacks some. In the table there are about 160,000 clones, approximately 80% of which are singletons. This TCR was sampled from a man aged 45-65 years in good health and CMV-seropositive. The chain links TRBV5-1 to TRBJ2-2; D gene uncertain. Sequencing input: PBMCs. CDR3 coding DNA: TGCGCCAGCGGAACCCCAAGCGCCGGGGAGCTGTTTTTT. Protein: CASGTPSAGELFF.